Listed below are T cell receptor beta chains from one sample, sequenced in a study of CD8+ T cells in alopecia areata. Data came from immunoSEQ multiplex PCR; TCRdb stores just in-frame clones and leaves some out. The data contain 110,000 to 150,000 clones, roughly nine tenths of them singletons. The source was CD8+ T cells sorted from blood, collected at week 4, from a patient treated with tofacitinib. Receptors originate from a human donor with alopecia areata. Each CDR3 is given with its conserved first and last residue.

CDR3 length | V gene | CDR3 protein
14 | TRBV7-9 | CASSLPRAQETQYF
13 | TRBV30 | CAWSPDSYTEAFF
15 | TRBV29-1 | CSVEETGARTDTQYF
13 | TRBV29-1 | CSAYGGHTDTQYF
14 | TRBV6-5 | CATWDRGLANEQYF
15 | TRBV4-1 | CASSQDWGSTYEQYF
15 | TRBV27 | CASMGRAGTLYEQYF
14 | TRBV5-4 | CASSRPGADTEAFF
14 | TRBV4-2 | CASSQEGPAGELFF
16 | TRBV27 | CASSSGPVSSGNTIYF
15 | TRBV9 | CASSVGKYSNQPQHF
16 | TRBV6-6 | CASSQDRQAFYNEQFF
15 | TRBV2 | CASRGQGVRVGEQFF
15 | TRBV7-6 | CASSPLAGEGETQYF
13 | TRBV25-1 | CASSDRYNYGYTF
13 | TRBV6-6 | CASSPGEDTEAFF
15 | TRBV1 | CTRKWGVRATGELFF
12 | TRBV7-9 | CASSLGPNEQYF
14 | TRBV14 | CASSQTGGHLEAFF
12 | TRBV29-1 | CSAQGNQETQYF
15 | TRBV5-6 | CASSLTGGNTGELFF
17 | TRBV7-9 | CASSTTPSDRASYEQYF
13 | TRBV7-8 | CASSTRRNNEQFF
14 | TRBV19 | CASSPGQMNTEAFF
14 | TRBV9 | CASSASGSTDTQYF
14 | TRBV27 | CASSPTGLNTEAFF
17 | TRBV11-1 | CASSLVVGLVLGNEQFF
12 | TRBV14 | CASSRGADTQYF
16 | TRBV6-6 | CASSYATPSGANVLTF
12 | TRBV2 | CASSDLSNEQFF
18 | TRBV5-4 | CASSLVVGREAHQETQYF
13 | TRBV29-1 | CSVVGGSYNEQFF
14 | TRBV4-1 | CASSQVSGNYEQYF
12 | TRBV19 | CASSIAANEQFF
11 | TRBV11-2 | CASSFGGEQYF
15 | TRBV4-1 | CASSQSPGSNQPQHF
14 | TRBV29-1 | CSARGQGGTDTQYF
17 | TRBV4-1 | CASSQLLAGGPGNEQFF
16 | TRBV9 | CASSSNEMTGGHEQFF
15 | TRBV4-1 | CASSQDLADNQPQHF
17 | TRBV29-1 | CSVEDQTDRDPTGELFF